What follows are 14 T cell receptor beta chains derived from one specimen sequenced in a study of shared clonotypes between healthy human individuals. Profiled with immunoSEQ multiplex PCR; TCRdb holds only in-frame clones, not every one. The table records 2 million to 2.5 million clones, 95% of them present only once. The sample consisted of naive CD4+ T cells sorted from blood. The subset denotes: CD45RA+ positively selected. The origin of the receptors is a man aged 18 to 30 in good health.

This chain connects TRBV5-1 to TRBJ1-1; unclear D gene. Germline CDR1 and CDR2: SGHRS and YFSETQ. The CDR3 is 13 residues long. With 0 bases removed from V and 11 bases from J, the gap between germline ends came to 14 bases. The CDR3: CASSLEQSDRAFF. In nucleotides, the CDR3 is TGCGCCAGCAGCTTGGAGCAGTCTGACCGGGCTTTCTTT.

The chain joins TRBV5-1 to TRBJ2-7; 9 bases are a match to TRBD2. The CDR3 is 15 amino acids. The V segment lost 5 bases and the J segment 0 bases; nucleotides outside the gene matches: 6. The germline CDR1 and CDR2 sequences are SGHRS and YFSETQ. CDR3 residues: CASRRTSDSSYEQYF. The CDR3 bases are TGCGCCAGCAGGCGGACTAGCGACAGCTCCTACGAGCAGTACTTC.

This clone was found once. V usage is TRBV5-1 and J usage is TRBJ2-6, with 7 bases identical to TRBD1. Germline-derived CDR1 and CDR2 are SGHRS and YFSETQ. V lost 4 bases and J lost 0; bases outside the gene matches: 4. The CDR3 runs to 16 residues. CDR3 in amino acids: CASSPDRSSGANVLTF. CDR3 DNA: TGCGCCAGCAGCCCGGACAGGAGCTCTGGGGCCAACGTCCTGACTTTC.

This clone was counted a few times. The chain combines TRBV12-2 with TRBJ1-5. TRBV12-2 is marked as a pseudogene. This CDR3 spans 12 amino acids. The CDR3 region has the DNA TGTGCAAGTCGCTTACATGCGAAGCCCCAGCATTTT. This codes for CASRLHAKPQHF.

This chain links TRBV5-1 with TRBJ2-1, with 8 positions matching TRBD2. The germline V gene encodes CDR1 SGHRS and CDR2 YFSETQ. V was clipped by 2 bases and J by 5 bases; unmatched bases: 9. The CDR3 is 16 residues long. The chain's CDR3 is CASSLAPGLENNEQFF. The CDR3 DNA sequence: TGCGCCAGCAGCTTAGCCCCGGGACTAGAAAACAATGAGCAGTTCTTC.

The CDR3 protein is CASSSPLGFTGELFF. The DNA of the CDR3 is TGTGCCAGCAGCTCCCCGCTGGGGTTCACCGGGGAGCTGTTTTTT. V gene TRBV7-9 combines with J gene TRBJ2-2; D gene ambiguous. From germline, CDR1 is SEHNR and CDR2 FQNEAQ (reference sequence). CDR3 length: 15 residues. The ends were cut back, 4 bases at V and 4 bases at J, with 13 bases in the middle.

The genes are TRBV15 and TRBJ2-7; no definite D call. V lost 0 bases, J lost 5 bases, and 8 bases lay in between. Germline-derived CDR1 and CDR2 are LNHNV and YYDKDF (reference sequence). The CDR3 totals 13 residues. CDR3 sequence: CATSRDSSNEQYF. The CDR3 bases are TGTGCCACCAGCAGAGATTCTTCTAACGAGCAGTACTTC.

The chain joins TRBV30 to TRBJ2-2; D tentatively fits TRBD1 or TRBD2 (5 bases each). This CDR3 has 14 amino acids. With 3 bases removed from V and 5 bases from J, the gap between germline ends came to 13 bases. In germline, CDR1 is GTSNPN, CDR2 SVGIG (reference sequence). The chain's CDR3 is CAWRGPGPTGELFF. CDR3 DNA: TGTGCCTGGAGGGGACCGGGACCTACCGGGGAGCTGTTTTTT.

This clone was recorded only once. The chain couples TRBV2 to TRBJ2-1, with 7 bases aligning to TRBD2. This CDR3 is built from 12 residues. With 5 bases clipped from V and 15 bases from J, the junction kept 10 bases outside the gene matches. CDR1 is SNHLY, CDR2 FYNNEI, per germline. CDR3 loop: CASSPETSSLFF. The CDR3 nucleotides are TGTGCCAGCAGTCCTGAGACTAGCAGTCTGTTCTTC.

The chain joins TRBV2 to TRBJ2-1; 10 positions agree with TRBD2. Germline trimming cut 7 bases from V and 11 bases from J; bases unmatched to any gene: 20. CDR1 is SNHLY and CDR2 is FYNNEI in the germline V gene. The CDR3 runs to 17 residues. CDR3 residues: CASTSLPQSGRVGKQFF. The CDR3 DNA follows: TGTGCCAGCACCTCACTCCCCCAAAGCGGGAGGGTGGGGAAGCAGTTCTTC.

The rearrangement links TRBV29-1 to TRBJ1-2, with TRBD1 matching 10 bases. Losses at the gene ends were 6 bases for V and 9 bases for J; bases not matched to a gene: 22. The CDR3 loop spans 17 amino acids. Germline-derived CDR1 and CDR2 are SQVTM and ANQGSEA. The CDR3 bases are TGCAGCGTGGGACCGGGACAGGGGATTTCAAGGGAAAGGAGCTACACCTTC. This codes for CSVGPGQGISRERSYTF.

This clone showed up just once. The chain links TRBV6-5 to TRBJ2-2, with unresolved D. The germline CDR1 and CDR2 sequences are MNHEY and SVGAGI. V lost 2 bases to trimming and J lost 6 bases, with 7 bases between them. The CDR3 is 13 amino acids. CDR3 region: CASSYQPAGELFF. The CDR3, as DNA: TGTGCCAGCAGTTACCAGCCGGCCGGGGAGCTGTTTTTT.

This chain uses TRBV5-6 with TRBJ1-6; 8 nucleotides line up with TRBD1. V lost 4 bases to trimming and J lost 10 bases; unmatched junction nucleotides: 7. The germline V gene encodes CDR1 SGHDT and CDR2 YYEEEE. CDR3 length equals 14 residues. This chain's CDR3 is CASSHGQGTSPLHF. The DNA for the CDR3 is TGTGCCAGCAGCCACGGACAGGGAACGTCACCCCTCCACTTT.

The genes are TRBV11-2 and TRBJ2-5, with 13 bases lining up with TRBD2. This CDR3 comprises 16 residues. With 4 bases clipped from V and 5 bases from J, the junction kept 7 bases outside the gene matches. Germline lookup yields CDR1 SGHAT and CDR2 FQNNGV. The CDR3 DNA reads as TGTGCCAGCAGCTGGGGACTAGCGGGATCAGGCGAGACCCAGTACTTC. Translating it yields CASSWGLAGSGETQYF.